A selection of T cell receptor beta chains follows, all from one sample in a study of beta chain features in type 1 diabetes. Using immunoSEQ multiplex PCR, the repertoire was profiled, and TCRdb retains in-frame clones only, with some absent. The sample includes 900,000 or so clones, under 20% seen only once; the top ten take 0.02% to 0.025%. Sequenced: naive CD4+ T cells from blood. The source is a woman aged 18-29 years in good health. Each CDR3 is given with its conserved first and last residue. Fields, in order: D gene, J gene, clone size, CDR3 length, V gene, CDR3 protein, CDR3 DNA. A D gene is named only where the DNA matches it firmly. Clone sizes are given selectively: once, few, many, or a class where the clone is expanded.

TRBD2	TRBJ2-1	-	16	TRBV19	CASSPVAGVLRDEQFF	TGTGCCAGTAGTCCGGTAGCGGGAGTGTTACGCGATGAGCAGTTCTTC
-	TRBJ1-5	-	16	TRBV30	CAWSVRGAYSNQPQHF	TGTGCCTGGAGTGTCCGCGGAGCCTATAGCAATCAGCCCCAGCATTTT
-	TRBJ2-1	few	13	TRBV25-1	CASSPRTDNEQFF	TGTGCCAGCAGTCCTAGGACGGACAATGAGCAGTTCTTC
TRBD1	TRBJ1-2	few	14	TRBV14	CASSQDQGADGYTF	TGTGCCAGCAGCCAAGACCAGGGGGCGGATGGCTACACCTTC
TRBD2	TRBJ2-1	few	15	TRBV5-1	CASSLGGTSEREQFF	TGCGCCAGCAGCTTGGGAGGGACTAGTGAGCGTGAGCAGTTCTTC
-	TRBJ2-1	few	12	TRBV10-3	CAISESYNEQFF	TGTGCCATCAGTGAATCTTACAATGAGCAGTTCTTC
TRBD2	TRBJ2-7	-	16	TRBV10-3	CAISEGQTSGNYEQYF	TGTGCCATCAGTGAGGGGCAGACTAGCGGGAACTACGAGCAGTACTTC
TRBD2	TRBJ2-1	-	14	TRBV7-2	CASSLVGGVNEQFF	TGTGCCAGCAGCTTAGTGGGGGGGGTCAATGAGCAGTTCTTC
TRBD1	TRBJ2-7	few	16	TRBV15	CATTRELWDRGGEQYF	TGTGCCACCACCCGGGAACTCTGGGACAGGGGAGGCGAGCAGTACTTC
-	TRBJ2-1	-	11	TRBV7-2	CASSLRNEQFF	TGTGCCAGCAGCTTGCGGAATGAGCAGTTCTTC
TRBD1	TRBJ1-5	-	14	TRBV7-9	CASSTGTGNQPQHF	TGTGCCAGCAGCACTGGGACAGGGAATCAGCCCCAGCATTTT
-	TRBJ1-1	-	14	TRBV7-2	CASSLVRRNTEAFF	TGTGCCAGCAGCTTAGTTCGGAGGAACACTGAAGCTTTCTTT
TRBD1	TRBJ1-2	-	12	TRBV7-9	CASPTGDYGYTF	TGTGCCAGCCCCACAGGGGACTATGGCTACACCTTC
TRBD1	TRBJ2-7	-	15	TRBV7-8	CASSQGTGIAYEQYF	TGTGCCAGCAGCCAAGGGACAGGAATTGCCTACGAGCAGTACTTC
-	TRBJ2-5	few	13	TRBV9	CASSVLTEETQYF	TGTGCCAGCAGCGTACTAACGGAAGAGACCCAGTACTTC
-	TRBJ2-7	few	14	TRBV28	CASSPLGETYEQYF	TGTGCCAGCAGTCCTCTAGGGGAAACCTACGAGCAGTACTTC